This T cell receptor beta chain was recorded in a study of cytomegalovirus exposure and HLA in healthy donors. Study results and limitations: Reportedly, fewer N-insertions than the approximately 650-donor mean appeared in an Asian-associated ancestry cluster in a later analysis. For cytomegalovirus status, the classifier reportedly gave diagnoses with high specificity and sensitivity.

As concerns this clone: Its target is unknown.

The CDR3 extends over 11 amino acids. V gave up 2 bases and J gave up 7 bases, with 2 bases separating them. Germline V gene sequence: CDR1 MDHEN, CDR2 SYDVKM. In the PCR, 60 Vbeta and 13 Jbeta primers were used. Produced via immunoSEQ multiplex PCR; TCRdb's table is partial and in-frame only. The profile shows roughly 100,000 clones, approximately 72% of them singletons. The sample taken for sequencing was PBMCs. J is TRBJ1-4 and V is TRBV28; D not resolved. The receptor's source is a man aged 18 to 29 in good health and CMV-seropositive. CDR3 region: CASSLREKLFF. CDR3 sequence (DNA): TGTGCCAGCAGTTTACGTGAAAAACTGTTTTTT.